This T cell receptor beta chain stems from a study of T cells in Graves' hyperthyroidism and ophthalmopathy. Germline CDR1 and CDR2: LGHNA and YNFKEQ. CDR3 size: 18 residues. Trimming cost V 0 bases and J 7 bases, with 19 bases left between them. Amplification targeted TCR beta CDR3 regions from RNA transcripts. Researchers ran a first-round RT-PCR on the TCR CDR3 using the HTBI primer set. TCRdb re-analysed the multiplex PCR reads in MiXCR, keeping a single row per CDR3 protein. The sample holds about 570,000 distinct CDR3 sequences; under 60% are singletons and the top ten take around 20%. This clonotype has more than one count but fewer than ten.

Source material: peripheral blood or thyroid tissue (not recorded which). The receptor was derived from an adult woman with Graves' disease, either hyperthyroidism or ophthalmopathy (not recorded which). This rearrangement joins TRBV4-2 to TRBJ1-6; D call uncertain. The CDR3 sequence: CASSQDYRSFRLNSPLHF. For the CDR3, the DNA is TGTGCCAGCAGCCAAGATTATCGAAGTTTTCGCTTAAATTCACCCCTCCACTTT.